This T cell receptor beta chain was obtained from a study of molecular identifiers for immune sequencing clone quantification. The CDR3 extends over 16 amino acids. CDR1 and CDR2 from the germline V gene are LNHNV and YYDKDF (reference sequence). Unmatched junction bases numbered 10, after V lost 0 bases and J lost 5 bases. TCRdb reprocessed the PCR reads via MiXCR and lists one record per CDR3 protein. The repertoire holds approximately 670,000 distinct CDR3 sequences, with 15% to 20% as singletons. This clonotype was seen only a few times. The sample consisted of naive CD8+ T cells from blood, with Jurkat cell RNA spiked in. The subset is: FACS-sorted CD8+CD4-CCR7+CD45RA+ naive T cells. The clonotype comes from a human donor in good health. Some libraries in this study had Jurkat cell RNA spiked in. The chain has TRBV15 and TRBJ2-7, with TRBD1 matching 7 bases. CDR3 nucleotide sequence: TGTGCCACCAGCAGAGACAGGGGGTCAACCCGGAACGAGCAGTACTTC. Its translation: CATSRDRGSTRNEQYF.